This T cell receptor (beta chain) was obtained from a study of CD8 T cells in ankylosing spondylitis. Using quantitative 5'-RACE with molecular barcodes, the authors made TCR beta libraries. TCRdb reprocessed the 5' RACE reads with MiXCR, giving one entry per CDR3 protein. This sample yields a few hundred thousand distinct CDR3 sequences, of which roughly 20% are seen a single time; around 13% belongs to the top ten. The V gene lost 6 bases and the J gene lost 5 bases, with 28 bases spanning the gap. This CDR3 has 17 residues. Germline CDR1 DFQATT, CDR2 SNEGSKA (reference sequence). The clonotype originates from a male donor with ankylosing spondylitis or in good health (not recorded which). Sequencing was done on a sample of blood, either unsorted or a sorted T cell fraction (not recorded which). The V call is TRBV20-1, the J call TRBJ2-5; D is ambiguous. The CDR3 bases are TGCAGTGCCGTTCCTCGGATGGGCCCCAGAAGGGCGGAGACCCAGTACTTC. Translation gives CSAVPRMGPRRAETQYF.